This TCR beta chain was observed in a study of early T cells in non-severe SARS-CoV-2 infection. Whole-study context: Sequencing input comprised bulk RNA from unsorted whole blood; chain pairing was not available.

Each single cDNA molecule received a unique molecular identifier. TCRdb re-called the 5' RACE reads through MiXCR, storing one row per CDR3 protein. The table records 55,000 to 75,000 distinct CDR3 sequences, roughly 5.7% of them present only once. This clonotype was found many times. The CDR3 loop spans 14 amino acids. Germline V lookup: CDR1 MNHEY, CDR2 SVGEGT. Between the trimmed V and J ends, which lost 4 bases and 0 bases, there was a span of 10 bases. The sequence was obtained from an adult who was a healthcare worker with PCR-confirmed SARS-CoV-2 infection or an uninfected control (not recorded which). Sequencing used whole blood, obtained at baseline. The chain joins TRBV6-2 or TRBV6-3 to TRBJ2-7, with D possibly being TRBD2 (5 bases). CDR3 loop: CASSSIGSSYEQYF. In nucleotides, the CDR3 is TGTGCCAGCAGTTCGATAGGGAGCTCCTACGAGCAGTACTTC.